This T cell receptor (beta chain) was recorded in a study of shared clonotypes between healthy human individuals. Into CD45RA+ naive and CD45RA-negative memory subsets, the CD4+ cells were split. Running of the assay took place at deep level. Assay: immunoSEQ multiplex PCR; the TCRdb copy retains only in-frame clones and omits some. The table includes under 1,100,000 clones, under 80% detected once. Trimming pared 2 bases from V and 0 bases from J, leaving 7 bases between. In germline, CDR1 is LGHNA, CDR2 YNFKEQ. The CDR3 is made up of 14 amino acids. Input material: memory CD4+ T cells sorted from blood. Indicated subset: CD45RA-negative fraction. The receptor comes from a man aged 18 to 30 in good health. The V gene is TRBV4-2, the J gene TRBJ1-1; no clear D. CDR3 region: CASSQSRLNTEAFF. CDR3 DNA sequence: TGTGCCAGCAGCCAATCGCGGTTGAACACTGAAGCTTTCTTT.